The clone carrying this T cell receptor beta chain was seen only once. The entry originates in a study of blood T cell repertoires in COVID-19. Study information: Sites across the United States, Italy and Spain contributed samples from acute and convalescent COVID-19.

This CDR3 is 16 amino acids long. Per germline, CDR1 MGHRA and CDR2 YSYEKL. The trim removed 0 bases at V and 6 bases at J, leaving 4 bases unmatched. Libraries were prepared by immunoSEQ multiplex PCR; TCRdb keeps only in-frame clonotypes and omits some of them. The table shows 200,000 to 300,000 clones, with roughly 86% occurring only once. The sequence derives from a woman aged 60-70 years who had recovered from COVID-19. The J gene is TRBJ2-1, the V gene TRBV4-1; 11 nucleotides align to TRBD2. The sequenced sample was peripheral blood. The CDR3 protein is CASSQELAGALNEQFF. The CDR3 region has the DNA TGCGCCAGCAGCCAAGAACTAGCGGGGGCCCTCAATGAGCAGTTCTTC.